This T cell receptor beta chain was sequenced during a study of shared clonotypes between healthy human individuals. Clones were sequenced by immunoSEQ multiplex PCR, and TCRdb holds only the in-frame ones, with some missing. The sample has around 88,000 clones; 60% to 75% are singletons. The germline CDR1 and CDR2 sequences are SGHTA and FQGNSA. Trimming took 1 base from V and 4 from J, leaving 11 bases between them. CDR3 size: 14 residues. This clone was found once. This TCR derives from a man aged 25-45 years in good health. The specimen sequenced was memory CD8+ T cells sorted from blood. Described subset: CD45RO+ cells pooled with CCR7-negative TemRA cells. The rearrangement links TRBV7-2 to TRBJ2-7; D could derive from TRBD1 or TRBD2 (5 bases each). The CDR3 coding sequence is TGTGCCAGCAGCTTAGGGGGGAGCGCGTACGAGCAGTACTTC. This sequence encodes CASSLGGSAYEQYF.